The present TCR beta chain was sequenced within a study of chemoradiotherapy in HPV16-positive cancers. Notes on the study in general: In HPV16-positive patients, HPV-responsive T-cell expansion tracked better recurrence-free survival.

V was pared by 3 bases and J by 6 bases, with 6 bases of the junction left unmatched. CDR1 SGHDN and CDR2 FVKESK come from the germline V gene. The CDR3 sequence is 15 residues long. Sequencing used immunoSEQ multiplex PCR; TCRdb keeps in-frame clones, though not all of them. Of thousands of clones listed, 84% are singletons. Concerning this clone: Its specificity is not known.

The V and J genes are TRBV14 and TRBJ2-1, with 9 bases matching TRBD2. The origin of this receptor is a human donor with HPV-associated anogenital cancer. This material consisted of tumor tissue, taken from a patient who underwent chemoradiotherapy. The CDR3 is CASSQLTSGSNEQFF. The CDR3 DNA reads TGTGCCAGCAGCCAGTTAACTAGCGGGTCCAATGAGCAGTTCTTC.